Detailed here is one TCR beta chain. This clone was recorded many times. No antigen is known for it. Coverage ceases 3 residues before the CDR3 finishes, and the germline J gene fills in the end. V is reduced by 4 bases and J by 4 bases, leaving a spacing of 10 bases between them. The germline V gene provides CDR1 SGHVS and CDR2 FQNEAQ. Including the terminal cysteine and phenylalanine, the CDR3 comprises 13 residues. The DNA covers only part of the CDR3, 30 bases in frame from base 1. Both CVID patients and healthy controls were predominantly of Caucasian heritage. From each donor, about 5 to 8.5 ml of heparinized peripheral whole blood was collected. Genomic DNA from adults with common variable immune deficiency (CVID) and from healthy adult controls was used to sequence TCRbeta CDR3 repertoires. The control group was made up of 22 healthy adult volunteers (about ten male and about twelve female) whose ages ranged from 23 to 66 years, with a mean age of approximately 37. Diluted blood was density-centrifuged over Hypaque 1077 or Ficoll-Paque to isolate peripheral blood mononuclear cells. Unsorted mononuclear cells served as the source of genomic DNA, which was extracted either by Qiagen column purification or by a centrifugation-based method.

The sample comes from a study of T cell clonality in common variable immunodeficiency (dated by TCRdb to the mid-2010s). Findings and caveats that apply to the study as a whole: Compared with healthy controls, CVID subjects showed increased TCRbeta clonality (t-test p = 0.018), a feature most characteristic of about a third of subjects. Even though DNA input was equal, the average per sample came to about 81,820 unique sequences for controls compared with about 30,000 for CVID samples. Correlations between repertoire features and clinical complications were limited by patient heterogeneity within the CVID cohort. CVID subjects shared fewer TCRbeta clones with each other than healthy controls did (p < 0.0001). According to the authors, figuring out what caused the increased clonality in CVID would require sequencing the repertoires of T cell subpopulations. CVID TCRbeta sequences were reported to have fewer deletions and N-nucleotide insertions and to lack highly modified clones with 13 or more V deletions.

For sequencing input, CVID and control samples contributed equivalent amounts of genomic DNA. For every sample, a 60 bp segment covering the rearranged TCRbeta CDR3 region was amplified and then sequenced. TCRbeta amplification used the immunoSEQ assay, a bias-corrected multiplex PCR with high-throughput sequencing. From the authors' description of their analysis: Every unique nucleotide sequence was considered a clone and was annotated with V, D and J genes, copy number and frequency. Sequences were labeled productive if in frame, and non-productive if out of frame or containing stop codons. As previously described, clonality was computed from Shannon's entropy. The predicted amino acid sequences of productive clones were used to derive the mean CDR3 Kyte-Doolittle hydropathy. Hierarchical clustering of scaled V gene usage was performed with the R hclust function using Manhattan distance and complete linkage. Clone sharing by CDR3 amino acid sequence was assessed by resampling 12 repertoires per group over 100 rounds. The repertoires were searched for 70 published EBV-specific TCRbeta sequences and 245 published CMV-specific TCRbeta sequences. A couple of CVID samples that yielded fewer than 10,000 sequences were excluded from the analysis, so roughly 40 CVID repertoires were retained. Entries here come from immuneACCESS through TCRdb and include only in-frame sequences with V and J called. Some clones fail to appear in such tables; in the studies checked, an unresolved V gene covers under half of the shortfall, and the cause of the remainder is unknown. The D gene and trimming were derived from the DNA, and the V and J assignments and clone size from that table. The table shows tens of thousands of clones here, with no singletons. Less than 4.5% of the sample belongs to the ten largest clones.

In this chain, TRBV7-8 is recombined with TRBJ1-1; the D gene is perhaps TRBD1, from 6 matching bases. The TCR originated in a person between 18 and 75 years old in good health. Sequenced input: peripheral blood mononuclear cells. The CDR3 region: CASSSLGGTEAFF. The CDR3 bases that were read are TGTGCCAGCAGCTCCTTAGGGGGCACTGAA.